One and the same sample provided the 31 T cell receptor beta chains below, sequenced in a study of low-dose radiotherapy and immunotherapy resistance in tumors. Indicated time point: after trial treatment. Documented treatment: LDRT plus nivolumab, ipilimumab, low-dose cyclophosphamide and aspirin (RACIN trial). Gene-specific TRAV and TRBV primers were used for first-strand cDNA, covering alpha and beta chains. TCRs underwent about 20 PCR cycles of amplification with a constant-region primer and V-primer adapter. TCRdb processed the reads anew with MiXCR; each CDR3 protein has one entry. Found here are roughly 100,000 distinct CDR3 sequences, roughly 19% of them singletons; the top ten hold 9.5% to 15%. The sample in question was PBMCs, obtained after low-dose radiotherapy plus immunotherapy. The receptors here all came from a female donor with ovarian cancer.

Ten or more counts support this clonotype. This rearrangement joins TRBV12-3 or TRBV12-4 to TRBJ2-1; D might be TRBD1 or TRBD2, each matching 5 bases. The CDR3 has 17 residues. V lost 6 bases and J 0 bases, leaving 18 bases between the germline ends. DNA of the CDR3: TGTGCCAGCAGCTACAGGAGCGGACACCTCTCCTACAATGAGCAGTTCTTC. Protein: CASSYRSGHLSYNEQFF.

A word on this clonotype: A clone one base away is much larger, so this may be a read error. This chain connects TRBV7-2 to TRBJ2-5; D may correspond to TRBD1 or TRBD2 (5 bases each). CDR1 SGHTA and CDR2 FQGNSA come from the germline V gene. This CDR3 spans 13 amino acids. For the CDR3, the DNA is TGTGCCAGCAGCTCGGGACCACAAGAGACCCAGTGCTTC. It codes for CASSSGPQETQCF.

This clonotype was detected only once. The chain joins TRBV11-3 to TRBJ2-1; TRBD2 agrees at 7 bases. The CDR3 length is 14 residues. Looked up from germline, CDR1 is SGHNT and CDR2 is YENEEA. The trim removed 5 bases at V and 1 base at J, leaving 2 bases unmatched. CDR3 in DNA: TGTGCCAGCAGCCTAGCGGAGTCCTACAATGAGCAGTTCTTC. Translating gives CASSLAESYNEQFF.

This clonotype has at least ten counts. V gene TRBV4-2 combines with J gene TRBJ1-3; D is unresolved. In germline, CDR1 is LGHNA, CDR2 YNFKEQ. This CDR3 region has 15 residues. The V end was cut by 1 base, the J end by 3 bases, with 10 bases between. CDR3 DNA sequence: TGTGCCAGCAGCCAAGGGAGGAATCTTGGAAACACCATATATTTT. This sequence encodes CASSQGRNLGNTIYF.

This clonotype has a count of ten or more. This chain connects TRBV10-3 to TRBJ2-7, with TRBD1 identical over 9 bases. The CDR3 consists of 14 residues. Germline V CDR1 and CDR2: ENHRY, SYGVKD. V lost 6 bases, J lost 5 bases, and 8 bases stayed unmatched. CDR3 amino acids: CAISRTGVVDEQYF. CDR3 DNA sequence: TGTGCCATCAGCCGGACAGGGGTCGTCGACGAGCAGTACTTC.

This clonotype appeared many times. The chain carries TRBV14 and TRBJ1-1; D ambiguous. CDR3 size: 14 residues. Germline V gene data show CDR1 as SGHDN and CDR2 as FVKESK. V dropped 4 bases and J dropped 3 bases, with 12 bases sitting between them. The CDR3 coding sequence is TGTGCCAGCAGCCGATTACAGCCAGACACTGAAGCTTTCTTT. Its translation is CASSRLQPDTEAFF.

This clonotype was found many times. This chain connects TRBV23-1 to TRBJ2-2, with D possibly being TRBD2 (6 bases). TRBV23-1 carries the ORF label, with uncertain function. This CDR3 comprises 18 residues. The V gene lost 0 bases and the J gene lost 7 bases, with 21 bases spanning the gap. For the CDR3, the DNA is TGCGCCAGCAGTCAATCCCCAAATAGGGGACTTTTCGGCGGGGAGCTGTTTTTT. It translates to CASSQSPNRGLFGGELFF.

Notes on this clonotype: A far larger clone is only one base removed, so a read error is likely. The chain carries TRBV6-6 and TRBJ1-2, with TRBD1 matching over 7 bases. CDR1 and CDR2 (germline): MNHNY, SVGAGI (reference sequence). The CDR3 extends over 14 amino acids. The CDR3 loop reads CTSSTDRKYYGYTF. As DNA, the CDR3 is TGTACCAGCAGTACGGACAGGAAATACTATGGCTACACCTTC.

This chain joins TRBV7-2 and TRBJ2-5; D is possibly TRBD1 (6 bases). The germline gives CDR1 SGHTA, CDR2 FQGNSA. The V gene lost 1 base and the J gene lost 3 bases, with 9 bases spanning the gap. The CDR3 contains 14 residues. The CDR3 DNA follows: TGTGCCAGCAGCTTAGGGGGACAAAAAGAGACCCAGTACTTC. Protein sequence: CASSLGGQKETQYF.

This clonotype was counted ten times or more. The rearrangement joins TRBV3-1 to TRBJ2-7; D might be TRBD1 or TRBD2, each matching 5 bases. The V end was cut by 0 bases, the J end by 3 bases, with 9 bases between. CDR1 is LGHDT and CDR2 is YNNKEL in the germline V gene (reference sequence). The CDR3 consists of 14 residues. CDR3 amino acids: CASSQDSGSYEQYF. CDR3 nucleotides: TGTGCCAGCAGCCAAGATTCAGGGAGCTACGAGCAGTACTTC.

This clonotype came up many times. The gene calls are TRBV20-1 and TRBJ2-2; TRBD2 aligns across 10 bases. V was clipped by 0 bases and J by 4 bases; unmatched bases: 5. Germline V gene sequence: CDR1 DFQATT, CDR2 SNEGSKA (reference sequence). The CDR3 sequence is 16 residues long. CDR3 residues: CSARDGTSDPTGELFF. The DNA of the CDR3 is TGCAGTGCTAGAGACGGGACTAGCGACCCCACCGGGGAGCTGTTTTTT.

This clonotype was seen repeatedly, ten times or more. CDR3 nucleotide sequence: TGCAGCGTTGGCGAGAGGGACAGGGGGTATGGCTACACCTTC. As protein: CSVGERDRGYGYTF. The V gene is TRBV29-1, the J gene TRBJ1-2, with 11 nucleotides matching TRBD1. Germline V gene data show CDR1 as SQVTM and CDR2 as ANQGSEA. V was pared by 4 bases and J by 5 bases, with 6 bases of the junction left unmatched. This CDR3 has 14 residues.

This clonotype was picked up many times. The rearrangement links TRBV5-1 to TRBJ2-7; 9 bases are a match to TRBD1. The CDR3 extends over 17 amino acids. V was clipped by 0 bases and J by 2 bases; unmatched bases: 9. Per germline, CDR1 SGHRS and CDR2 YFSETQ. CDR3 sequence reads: CASSLGTTGGLAYEQYF. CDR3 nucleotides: TGCGCCAGCAGCTTGGGGACGACAGGGGGTCTCGCCTACGAGCAGTACTTC.

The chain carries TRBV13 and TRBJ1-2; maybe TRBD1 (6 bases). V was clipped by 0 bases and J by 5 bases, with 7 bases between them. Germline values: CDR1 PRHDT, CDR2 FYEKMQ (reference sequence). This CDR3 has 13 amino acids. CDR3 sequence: CASSLGQGYGYTF. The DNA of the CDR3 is TGTGCCAGCAGCTTAGGGCAGGGGTATGGCTACACCTTC.

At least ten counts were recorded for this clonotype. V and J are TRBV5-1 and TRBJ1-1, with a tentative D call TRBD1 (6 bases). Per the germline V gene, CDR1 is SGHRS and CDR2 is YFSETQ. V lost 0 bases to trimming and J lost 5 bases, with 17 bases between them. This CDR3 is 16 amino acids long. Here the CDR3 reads CASSLGTGGGETEAFF. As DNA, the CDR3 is TGCGCCAGCAGCTTGGGCACGGGAGGGGGGGAGACTGAAGCTTTCTTT.

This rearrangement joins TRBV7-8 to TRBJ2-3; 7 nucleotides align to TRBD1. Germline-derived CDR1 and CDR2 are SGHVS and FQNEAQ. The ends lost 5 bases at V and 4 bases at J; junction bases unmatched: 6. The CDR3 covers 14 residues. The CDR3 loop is CASSRTRGPDTQYF. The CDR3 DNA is TGTGCCAGCAGCCGTACTAGGGGGCCAGATACGCAGTATTTT.

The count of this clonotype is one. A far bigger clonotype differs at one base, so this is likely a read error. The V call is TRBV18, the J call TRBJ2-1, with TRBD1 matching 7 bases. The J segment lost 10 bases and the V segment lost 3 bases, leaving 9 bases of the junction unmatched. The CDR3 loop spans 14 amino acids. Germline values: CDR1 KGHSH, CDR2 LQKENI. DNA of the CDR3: TGTGCCAGCTCACCGGTGAACAGGGGCCACGAGCAGTTCTTC. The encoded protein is CASSPVNRGHEQFF.

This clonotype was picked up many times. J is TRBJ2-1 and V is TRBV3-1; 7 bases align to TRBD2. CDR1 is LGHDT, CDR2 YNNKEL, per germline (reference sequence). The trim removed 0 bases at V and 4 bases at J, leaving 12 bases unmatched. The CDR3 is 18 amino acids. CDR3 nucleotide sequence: TGTGCCAGCAGCCAAGAGAGGGGTTCTATGCGGGGGTACAATGAGCAGTTCTTC. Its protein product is CASSQERGSMRGYNEQFF.

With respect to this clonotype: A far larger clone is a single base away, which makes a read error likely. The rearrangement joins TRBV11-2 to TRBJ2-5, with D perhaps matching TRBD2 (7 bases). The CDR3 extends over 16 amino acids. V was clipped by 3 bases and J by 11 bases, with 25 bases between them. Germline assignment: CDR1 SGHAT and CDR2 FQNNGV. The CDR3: CASSFFNRGGDNEQYF. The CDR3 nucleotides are TGTGCCAGCAGCTTTTTTAATCGCGGGGGCGACAATGAGCAGTACTTC.

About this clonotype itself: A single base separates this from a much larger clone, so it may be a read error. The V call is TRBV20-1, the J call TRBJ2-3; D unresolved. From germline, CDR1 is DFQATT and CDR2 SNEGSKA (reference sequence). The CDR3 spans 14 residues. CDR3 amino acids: CSAGPPVRTDAQYF. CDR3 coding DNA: TGCAGTGCAGGGCCCCCGGTACGCACAGATGCGCAGTATTTT.

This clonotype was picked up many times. CDR3 region: CASSQDGRGLSGANVLTF. The CDR3, as DNA: TGCGCCAGCAGCCAAGATGGGCGGGGCCTCTCTGGGGCCAACGTCCTGACTTTC. This chain joins TRBV4-1 and TRBJ2-6; a possible D gene is TRBD2 (6 bases). Per the germline V gene, CDR1 is MGHRA and CDR2 is YSYEKL. Trimming shortened V by 0 bases and J by 0 bases, and 12 bases separated the two germline ends. The CDR3 covers 18 residues.

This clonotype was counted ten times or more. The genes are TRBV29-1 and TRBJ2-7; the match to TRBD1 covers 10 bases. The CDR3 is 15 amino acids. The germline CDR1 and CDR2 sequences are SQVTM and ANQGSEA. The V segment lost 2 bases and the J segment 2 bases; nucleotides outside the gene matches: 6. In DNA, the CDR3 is TGCAGCGTTGAAACTTCCGGGACAGGGGCCTACGAGCAGTACTTC. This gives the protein CSVETSGTGAYEQYF.

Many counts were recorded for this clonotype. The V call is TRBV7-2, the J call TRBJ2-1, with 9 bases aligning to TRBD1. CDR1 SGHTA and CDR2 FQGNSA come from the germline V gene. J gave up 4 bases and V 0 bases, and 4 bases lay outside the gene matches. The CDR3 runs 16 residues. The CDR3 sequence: CASSLAGTGPYNEQFF. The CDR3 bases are TGTGCCAGCAGCTTAGCGGGGACAGGGCCTTACAATGAGCAGTTCTTC.

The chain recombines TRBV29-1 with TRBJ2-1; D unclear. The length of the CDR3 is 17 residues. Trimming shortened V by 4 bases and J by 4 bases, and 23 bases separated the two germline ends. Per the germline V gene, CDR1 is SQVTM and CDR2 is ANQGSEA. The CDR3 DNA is TGCAGCGTTGTGCCCCCCCCGACTCCTCTGAGGTACAATGAGCAGTTCTTC. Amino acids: CSVVPPPTPLRYNEQFF.

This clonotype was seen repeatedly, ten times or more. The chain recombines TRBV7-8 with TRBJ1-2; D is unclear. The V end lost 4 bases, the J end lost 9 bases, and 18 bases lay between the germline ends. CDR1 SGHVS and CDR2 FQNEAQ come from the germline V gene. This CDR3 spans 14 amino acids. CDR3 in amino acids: CASSSSRSRQSYTF. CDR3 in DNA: TGTGCCAGCAGCTCGAGCAGAAGCCGCCAGAGCTACACCTTC.

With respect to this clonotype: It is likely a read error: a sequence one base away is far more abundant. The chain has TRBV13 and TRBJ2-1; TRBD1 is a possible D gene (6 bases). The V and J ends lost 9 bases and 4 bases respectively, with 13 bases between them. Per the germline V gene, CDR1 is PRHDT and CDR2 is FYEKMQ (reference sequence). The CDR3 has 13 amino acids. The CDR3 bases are TGTGCCAGAAGTGAAGACAGGTACAATGAGCAGTTCTTC. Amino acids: CARSEDRYNEQFF.

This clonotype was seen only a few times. CDR3 residues: CASSVRQDFNSPLHF. The CDR3 DNA is TGTGCCAGCAGTGTGCGACAGGACTTCAATTCACCCCTCCACTTT. The chain links TRBV12-3 or TRBV12-4 to TRBJ1-6; D might be TRBD1 (6 bases). The CDR3 length is 15 residues. V lost 5 bases and J lost 7, with 15 bases in between.

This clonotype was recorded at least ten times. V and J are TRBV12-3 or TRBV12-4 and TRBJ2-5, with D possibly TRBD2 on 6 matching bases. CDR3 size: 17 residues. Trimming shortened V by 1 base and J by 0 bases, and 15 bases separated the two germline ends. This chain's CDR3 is CASSLEVGGGNQETQYF. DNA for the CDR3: TGTGCCAGCAGTTTAGAGGTCGGGGGTGGCAACCAAGAGACCCAGTACTTC.

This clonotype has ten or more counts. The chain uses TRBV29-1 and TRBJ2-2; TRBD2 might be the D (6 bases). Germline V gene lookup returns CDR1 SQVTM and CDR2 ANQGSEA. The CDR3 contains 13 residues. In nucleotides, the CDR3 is TGCAGTTCGGGAGATAAGAGTACCGGGGAGCTGTTTTTT. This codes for CSSGDKSTGELFF.

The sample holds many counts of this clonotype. The CDR3 coding sequence is TGCAGTGCACCGGGACAGGGAACGCTAGCCAAAAACATTCAGTACTTC. It yields the protein CSAPGQGTLAKNIQYF. V and J are TRBV20-1 and TRBJ2-4, with 9 nucleotides matching TRBD1. The CDR3 loop spans 16 amino acids. The trim removed 6 bases at V and 0 bases at J, leaving 9 bases unmatched. Germline values: CDR1 DFQATT, CDR2 SNEGSKA (reference sequence).

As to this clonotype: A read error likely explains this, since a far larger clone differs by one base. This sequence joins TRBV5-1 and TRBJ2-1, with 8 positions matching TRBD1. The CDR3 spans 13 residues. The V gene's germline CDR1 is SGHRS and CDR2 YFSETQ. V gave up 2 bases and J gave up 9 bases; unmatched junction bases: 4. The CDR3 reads CASSFGTGGEQFF. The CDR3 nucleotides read TGCGCCAGCAGCTTCGGGACAGGCGGTGAGCAGTTCTTC.